This T cell receptor (beta chain) was sequenced in a study of T cell repertoires in cytomegalovirus infection. Findings and limits, study-wide: HLA-C-restricted CMV clonotypes gave the most frequent clonotype in two of eight donors.

TCRdb processed the reads anew with MiXCR; each CDR3 protein has one entry. Of some 350,000 distinct CDR3 sequences in the sample, about a third were seen once. Worth noting for this clonotype: Antigen specificity is unknown.

Trimming cost V 5 bases and J 14 bases, with 13 bases left between them. This CDR3 spans 11 amino acids. The germline CDR1 and CDR2 sequences are LNHDA and SQIVND (reference sequence). The specimen comprised cultured PBMCs, sampled from culture after CMV antigen stimulation. The rearrangement uses TRBV19 and TRBJ1-5; no definite D call. The receptor was isolated from a human donor in good health (CMV status not recorded). Some clones in this sample may be carry-over from other donors' samples. CDR3 protein: CASSDSRAKHF. CDR3 bases: TGTGCCAGTAGTGATTCCCGTGCAAAGCATTTT.